This TCR beta chain was recovered during a study of metastatic and nonmetastatic thyroid tumors. Through MiXCR, TCRdb re-clonotyped the PCR reads. The sample consists of roughly 15,000 clones, about 32% of them appearing once. There were no patients who had received any treatment before thyroid surgery. This CDR3 contains 15 residues. The trim removed 5 bases at V and 2 bases at J, leaving 4 bases unmatched. Germline loops: CDR1 SGHAT, CDR2 FQDESV (reference sequence). Material: tumor tissue. V and J are TRBV11-1 and TRBJ2-3; 10 bases line up with TRBD1. The sequence derives from a female donor with papillary thyroid cancer or a benign thyroid nodule (not recorded which). Some clones in this sample may be carry-over from other donors' samples. As DNA, the CDR3 is TGTGCCAGCAGCCCCGGACAGGGGGACACAGATACGCAGTATTTT. Translation gives CASSPGQGDTDTQYF. The complete variable domain, with remaining parts taken from reference TRBV11-1 and TRBJ2-3, reads EAEVAQSPRYKITEKSQAVAFWCDPISGHATLYWYRQILGQGPELLVQFQDESVVDDSQLPKDRFSAERLKGVDSTLKIQPAELGDSAMYLCASSPGQGDTDTQYFGPGTRLTVL.